The source of this TCR beta chain is a study of cytomegalovirus exposure and HLA in healthy donors. The overall study: Researchers previously reported finding roughly 120 million unique TCR beta sequences from around 200 million T cells.

A note on this clone: The target antigen is unknown.

PCR employed 60 Vbeta and 13 Jbeta primers. The protocol was immunoSEQ multiplex PCR, while the TCRdb copy is restricted to in-frame clones and leaves out a portion. This table has more than 85,000 clones, approximately 82% appearing once. Trimming at V came to 6 bases and at J to 7 bases, leaving 6 bases not matched to a gene. From germline, CDR1 is SQVTM and CDR2 ANQGSEA. The CDR3 extends over 13 amino acids. General study results and limits: Most subjects' HLA-A and HLA-B alleles were reportedly predicted from TCR beta sequences.

The sample was PBMCs. The sequence was obtained from a woman aged 18-30 years in good health and CMV-seronegative. The chain has TRBV29-1 and TRBJ1-3; 10 bases are shared with TRBD1. The CDR3 coding sequence is TGCAGCGTGAGACAGGGGGCGCGGAACACCATATATTTT. Translating it yields CSVRQGARNTIYF.